This T cell receptor beta chain was identified in a study of blood T cell repertoires in COVID-19. Recruited during active infection, patients (from Seattle) were subsequently followed longitudinally. Using immunoSEQ multiplex PCR, the repertoire was profiled, and TCRdb retains in-frame clones only, with some absent. The table has 95,000 to 120,000 clones, more than 80% seen once; the top ten hold roughly 5%. The germline V gene has CDR1 MNHEY and CDR2 SMNVEV (reference sequence). This CDR3 contains 13 residues. Trimming took off 5 bases at V and 4 bases at J, with 9 bases between the two ends. This sequence joins TRBV27 and TRBJ2-1, with a weak D call TRBD2 (6 bases). Sequencing was carried out using peripheral blood. This TCR came from a woman aged 55-69 years with COVID-19, enrolled during active disease. The CDR3 DNA is TGTGCCAGCAGTACAGCGGGTTACAATGAGCAGTTCTTC. Encoded protein: CASSTAGYNEQFF.